These 10 T cell receptor beta chains were all obtained from the same sample, sequenced in a study of blood T cell repertoires in COVID-19. Here immunoSEQ multiplex PCR was the method, and the copy in TCRdb shows in-frame clones only, minus some. This table has 110,000 or so clones, about 85% appearing once. Sequencing was done on a sample of peripheral blood. Source of these receptors: a middle-aged man with acute or convalescent COVID-19.

This chain links TRBV3-1 (or the pseudogene TRBV3-2) with TRBJ2-4; the D is unclear. Trimming removed 4 bases at V and 1 base at J, with 8 bases between. Per the germline V gene, CDR1 is LGHDT and CDR2 is YNNKEL (reference sequence). The CDR3 length is 14 residues. In nucleotides, the CDR3 is TGTGCCAGCAGCCCGGTCAGGGCCAAAAACATTCAGTACTTC. Protein: CASSPVRAKNIQYF.

This chain's CDR3 is CASSRVRDRGRETQYF. DNA of the CDR3: TGCGCCAGCAGCCGCGTTAGGGACAGGGGGCGAGAGACCCAGTACTTC. The chain is built from TRBV10-1 and TRBJ2-5, with TRBD1 matching over 12 bases. CDR3 length equals 16 residues. Germline CDR1 WNHNN, CDR2 SYGVQD (reference sequence). Germline trimming cut 6 bases from V and 4 bases from J; bases unmatched to any gene: 9.

The chain combines TRBV6-5 with TRBJ2-7, with D possibly matching TRBD1 (6 bases). Germline V CDR1 and CDR2: MNHEY, SVGAGI. This CDR3 region has 15 residues. V was cut by 2 bases and J by 2 bases, with 13 bases left in between. The chain's CDR3 is CASSYRQGKPYEQYF. The CDR3 nucleotides read TGTGCCAGCAGTTACCGCCAGGGGAAACCCTACGAGCAGTACTTC.

The chain has TRBV5-1 and TRBJ2-3; possibly TRBD2 for D (5 bases). Germline-derived CDR1 and CDR2 are SGHRS and YFSETQ. The CDR3 sequence is 14 residues long. V lost 2 bases and J 5 bases, leaving 12 bases between the germline ends. CDR3 nucleotides: TGCGCCAGCAGCTTAAGTCTAGCAGGAGATACGCAGTATTTT. Amino acid sequence: CASSLSLAGDTQYF. Complete variable domain (other parts from reference TRBV5-1 and TRBJ2-3): KAGVTQTPRYLIKTRGQQVTLSCSPISGHRSVSWYQQTPGQGLQFLFEYFSETQRNKGNFPGRFSGRQFSNSRSEMNVSTLELGDSALYLCASSLSLAGDTQYFGPGTRLTVL.

This chain connects TRBV2 to TRBJ2-7; tentative D call: TRBD1 (5 bases). The V gene's germline CDR1 is SNHLY and CDR2 FYNNEI. V was trimmed by 3 bases and J by 0 bases, leaving 12 bases between them. The CDR3 is made up of 15 amino acids. CDR3 nucleotides: TGTGCCAGCAGTGATGACAGTCTCCCCTCCTACGAGCAGTACTTC. Protein: CASSDDSLPSYEQYF.

The CDR3 coding sequence is TGCGCCAGCAGCCGGCCGCCCAGCGGGGGAGGCCCCGGCGGGGAGCTGTTTTTT. Protein: CASSRPPSGGGPGGELFF. This chain connects TRBV5-1 to TRBJ2-2, with TRBD2 matching over 8 bases. The germline V gene encodes CDR1 SGHRS and CDR2 YFSETQ. V shed 4 bases, J shed 7 bases, and the junction held 18 bases outside the gene matches. The CDR3 runs 18 residues.

This chain joins TRBV7-8 and TRBJ2-2; 11 positions match TRBD2. CDR1 and CDR2 (germline): SGHVS, FQNEAQ. This CDR3 region has 18 residues. After removal of 6 bases from V and 5 bases from J, the junction contained 14 bases not matched to a gene. Written as DNA, the CDR3 is TGTGCCAGCAGTATAAGGCTACTAGCGGGAGACGCAACCGGGGAGCTGTTTTTT. It is translated as CASSIRLLAGDATGELFF. Combining the CDR3 with reference TRBV7-8 and TRBJ2-2 gives the whole variable domain GAGVSQSPRYKVAKRGQDVALRCDPISGHVSLFWYQQALGQGPEFLTYFQNEAQLDKSGLPSDRFFAERPEGSVSTLKIQRTQQEDSAVYLCASSIRLLAGDATGELFFGEGSRLTVL.

This clone appeared once. V and J are TRBV11-3 and TRBJ1-2; 10 bases line up with TRBD1. The length of the CDR3 is 13 residues. Germline trimming cut 4 bases from V and 8 bases from J; bases unmatched to any gene: 4. CDR1 SGHNT and CDR2 YENEEA come from the germline V gene. The CDR3 here is CASSWDRGWGYTF. The CDR3 nucleotides are TGTGCCAGCAGCTGGGACAGGGGATGGGGCTACACCTTC.

This chain uses TRBV6-1 with TRBJ2-6, with D possibly being TRBD1 (5 bases). This CDR3 has 17 amino acids. V lost 2 bases and J lost 2, with 13 bases in between. CDR1 MNHNS and CDR2 SASEGT come from the germline V gene. The CDR3 DNA reads TGTGCCAGCAGTGAAAGGACATCAAGGGCTGGGGCCAACGTCCTGACTTTC. It encodes CASSERTSRAGANVLTF.

Here the CDR3 reads CASSPGQQSSGNTIYF. The CDR3 nucleotides read TGTGCCAGCTCACCGGGACAGCAGAGCTCTGGAAACACCATATATTTT. The chain has TRBV18 and TRBJ1-3; 7 bases align to TRBD1. The CDR3 contains 16 residues. J was trimmed by 0 bases and V by 3 bases; bases with no gene match: 5. The germline gives CDR1 KGHSH, CDR2 LQKENI.